This T cell receptor (beta chain) was profiled in a study of shared clonotypes between healthy human individuals. Points from the study as a whole: When naive CD4 clonotypes were compared across a few donors, around 5% were shared. Larger estimated richness was generally recorded for naive subsets relative to memory subsets. Clonotypes shared by all four sorted-subset donors had higher generation probabilities than non-shared clonotypes.

CD45RO-negative cells were positively selected for CCR7, leaving out terminally differentiated effector memory CD45RA+ cells. Worth noting for this clone: Its antigen remains unidentified.

Produced via immunoSEQ multiplex PCR; TCRdb's table is partial and in-frame only. This table holds around 1,900,000 clones, over 85% found once. This CDR3 is built from 18 residues. V shed 1 base and J shed 2 bases, with 18 bases lying between them. Germline-derived CDR1 and CDR2 are SGHAT and FQNNGV. V gene TRBV11-2 combines with J gene TRBJ1-3; D is undetermined. The TCR comes from a man aged 18 to 29 in good health. Some clones in this sample may be carry-over from other donors' samples. Sequencing was performed on naive CD8+ T cells from PBMCs. Written as DNA, the CDR3 is TGTGCCAGCAGCTTAGTTGGCGGGGTAGGTGGTACTGGAAACACCATATATTTT. This codes for CASSLVGGVGGTGNTIYF. Full variable domain (remainder filled in from reference TRBV11-2 and TRBJ1-3): EAGVAQSPRYKIIEKRQSVAFWCNPISGHATLYWYQQILGQGPKLLIQFQNNGVVDDSQLPKDRFSAERLKGVDSTLKIQPAKLEDSAVYLCASSLVGGVGGTGNTIYFGEGSWLTVV.